This paragraph covers one T cell receptor beta chain sequence. This sample was taken from a study of low-dose radiotherapy and immunotherapy resistance in tumors. At the level of the study: Cohort 2's total reached 13 Gy over 26 weeks, at 1 Gy per fraction every two weeks. Given every two weeks, intravenous cyclophosphamide 200 mg/m2 preceded radiation and immunotherapy by one day.

Both TCRalpha and TCRbeta chains were reverse transcribed with V-gene-specific primers. PCR amplification of the TCRs was performed with Phusion for 20 PCR cycles, and it relied on a constant-region primer together with a V-primer adapter. TCRdb called the reads again in MiXCR, with one record for every CDR3 protein. The table records 65,000 to 90,000 distinct CDR3 sequences, under 20% of them present only once. The sample's time point: before trial treatment. This CDR3 comprises 15 residues. V was pared by 7 bases and J by 7 bases, with 21 bases between. Per germline, CDR1 SGHRS and CDR2 YFSETQ. The origin of this receptor is a male donor with prostate cancer. The chain combines TRBV5-1 with TRBJ1-5; tentative D call: TRBD1 (5 bases). Source: PBMCs, taken before treatment. The CDR3 DNA reads as TGCGCCAGCGGACTAGAGGGGAGGGTTGAACAGCCCCAGCATTTT. Protein sequence: CASGLEGRVEQPQHF.